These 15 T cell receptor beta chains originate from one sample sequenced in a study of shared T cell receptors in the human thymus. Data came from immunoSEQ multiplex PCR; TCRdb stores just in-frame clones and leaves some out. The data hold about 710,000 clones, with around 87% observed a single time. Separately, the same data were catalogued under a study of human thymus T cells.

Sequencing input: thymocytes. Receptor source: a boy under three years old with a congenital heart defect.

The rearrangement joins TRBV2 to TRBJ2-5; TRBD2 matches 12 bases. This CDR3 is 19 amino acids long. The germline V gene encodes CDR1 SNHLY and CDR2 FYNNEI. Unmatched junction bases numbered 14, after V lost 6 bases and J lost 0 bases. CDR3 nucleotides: TGTGCCAGCAGAAGGCGACTAGCGGGGGTGAAACTGTACCAAGAGACCCAGTACTTC. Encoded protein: CASRRRLAGVKLYQETQYF. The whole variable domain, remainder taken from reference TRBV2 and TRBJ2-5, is EPEVTQTPSHQVTQMGQEVILRCVPISNHLYFYWYRQILGQKVEFLVSFYNNEISEKSEIFDDQFSVERPDGSNFTLKIRSTKLEDSAMYFCASRRRLAGVKLYQETQYFGPGTRLLVL.

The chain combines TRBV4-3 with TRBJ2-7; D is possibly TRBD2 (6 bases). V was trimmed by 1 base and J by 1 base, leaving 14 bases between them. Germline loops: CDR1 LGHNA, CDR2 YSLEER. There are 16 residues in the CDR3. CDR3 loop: CASSQVISSVSYEQYF. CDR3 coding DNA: TGCGCCAGCAGCCAAGTGATTTCTAGCGTGTCCTACGAGCAGTACTTC.

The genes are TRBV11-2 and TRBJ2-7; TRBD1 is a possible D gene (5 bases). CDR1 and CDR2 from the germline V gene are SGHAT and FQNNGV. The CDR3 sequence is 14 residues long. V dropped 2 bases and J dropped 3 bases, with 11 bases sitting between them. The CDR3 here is CASSLKQDRYEQYF. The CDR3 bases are TGTGCCAGCAGCTTAAAACAGGACCGCTACGAGCAGTACTTC.

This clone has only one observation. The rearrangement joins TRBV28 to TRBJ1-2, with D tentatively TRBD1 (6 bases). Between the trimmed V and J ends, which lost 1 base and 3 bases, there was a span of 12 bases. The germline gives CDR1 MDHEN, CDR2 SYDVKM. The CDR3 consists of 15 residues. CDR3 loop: CASSLYDRIYYGYTF. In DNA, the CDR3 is TGTGCCAGCAGTTTATACGACAGGATCTACTATGGCTACACCTTC.

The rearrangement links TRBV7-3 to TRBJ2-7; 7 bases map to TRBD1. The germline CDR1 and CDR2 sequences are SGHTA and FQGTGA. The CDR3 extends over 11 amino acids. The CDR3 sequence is CYYRGYYEQYF. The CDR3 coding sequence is TGTTACTACAGGGGCTACTACGAGCAGTACTTC.

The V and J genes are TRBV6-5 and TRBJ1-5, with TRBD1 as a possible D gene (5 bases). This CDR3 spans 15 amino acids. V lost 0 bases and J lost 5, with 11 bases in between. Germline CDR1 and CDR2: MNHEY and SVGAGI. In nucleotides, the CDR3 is TGTGCCAGCAGTTACTCGAGACAGCAATATCAGCCCCAGCATTTT. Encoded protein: CASSYSRQQYQPQHF.

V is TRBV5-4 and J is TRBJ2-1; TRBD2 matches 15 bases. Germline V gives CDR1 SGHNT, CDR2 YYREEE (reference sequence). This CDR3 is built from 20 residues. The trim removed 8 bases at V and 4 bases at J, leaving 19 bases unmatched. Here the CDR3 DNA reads TGTGCCAGTCACCCGTCCCAGGGACTAGCGGGAGGAGGGGGGTACAATGAGCAGTTCTTC. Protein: CASHPSQGLAGGGGYNEQFF.

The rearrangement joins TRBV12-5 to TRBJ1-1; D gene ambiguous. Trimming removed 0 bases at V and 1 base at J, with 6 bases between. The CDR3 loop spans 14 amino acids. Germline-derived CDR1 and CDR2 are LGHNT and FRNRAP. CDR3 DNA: TGTGCTAGTGGTTTGGTACTTCCGAACACTGAAGCTTTCTTT. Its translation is CASGLVLPNTEAFF.

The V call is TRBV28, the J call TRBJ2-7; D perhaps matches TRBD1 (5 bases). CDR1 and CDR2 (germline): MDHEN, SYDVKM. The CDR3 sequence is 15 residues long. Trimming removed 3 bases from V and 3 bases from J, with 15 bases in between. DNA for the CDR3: TGTGCCAGCAGTTTTGCCCCAGTGGGGCACTACGAGCAGTACTTC. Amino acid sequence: CASSFAPVGHYEQYF.

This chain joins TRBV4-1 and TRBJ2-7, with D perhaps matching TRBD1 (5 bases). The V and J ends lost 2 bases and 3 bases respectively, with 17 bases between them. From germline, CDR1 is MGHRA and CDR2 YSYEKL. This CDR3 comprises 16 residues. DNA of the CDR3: TGCGCCAGCAGCCAATATGGGCCAGGGAAAATCTACGAGCAGTACTTC. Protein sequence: CASSQYGPGKIYEQYF.

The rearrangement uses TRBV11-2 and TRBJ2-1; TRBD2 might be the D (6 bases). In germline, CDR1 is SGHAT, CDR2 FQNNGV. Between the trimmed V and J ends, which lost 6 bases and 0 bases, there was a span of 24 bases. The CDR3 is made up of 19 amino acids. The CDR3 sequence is CASRCRDFPPLSSYNEQFF. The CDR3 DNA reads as TGTGCCAGCAGGTGTCGGGACTTCCCACCCCTCAGCTCCTACAATGAGCAGTTCTTC.

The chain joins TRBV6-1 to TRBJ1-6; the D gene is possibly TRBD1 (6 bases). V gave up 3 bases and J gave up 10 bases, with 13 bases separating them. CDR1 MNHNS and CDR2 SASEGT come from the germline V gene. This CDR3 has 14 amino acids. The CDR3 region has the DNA TGTGCCAGCAGTGAGGGGACAAGGGACTCACCCCTCCACTTT. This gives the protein CASSEGTRDSPLHF.

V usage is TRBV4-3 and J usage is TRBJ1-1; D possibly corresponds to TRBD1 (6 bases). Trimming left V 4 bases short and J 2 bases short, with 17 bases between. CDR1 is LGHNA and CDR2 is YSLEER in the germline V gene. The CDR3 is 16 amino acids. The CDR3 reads CASSPASEGGNTEAFF. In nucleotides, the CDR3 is TGCGCCAGCAGCCCCGCCTCCGAAGGGGGAAACACTGAAGCTTTCTTT.

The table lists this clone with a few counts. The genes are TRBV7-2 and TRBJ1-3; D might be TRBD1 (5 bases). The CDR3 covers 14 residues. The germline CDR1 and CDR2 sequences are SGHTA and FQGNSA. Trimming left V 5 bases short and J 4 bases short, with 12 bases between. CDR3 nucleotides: TGTGCCAGCAGCCCGGGGACTCCCGGAAACACCATATATTTT. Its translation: CASSPGTPGNTIYF.

The CDR3 DNA follows: TGTGCCAGCAGCCAAGAAGGGGGGGGCAACACTGAAGCTTTCTTT. Its protein is CASSQEGGGNTEAFF. The chain employs TRBV4-2 and TRBJ1-1, with TRBD1 as a possible D gene (6 bases). The CDR3 contains 15 residues. Germline V gives CDR1 LGHNA, CDR2 YNFKEQ. V was pared by 0 bases and J by 2 bases, with 10 bases between.